This T cell receptor beta chain comes out of a study of technical replicates of blood from a few donors. Measured with immunoSEQ multiplex PCR; TCRdb has only the in-frame clones, and not every one. Found here are 55,000 to 75,000 clones, just under 95% of them singletons; the top ten hold approximately 3.9%. The CDR3 runs 13 residues. CDR1 SGHDN and CDR2 FVKESK come from the germline V gene. V lost 0 bases to trimming and J lost 10 bases, with 12 bases between them. The receptor's source is a human donor in good health. Some clones in this sample may be carry-over from other donors' samples. V gene TRBV14 combines with J gene TRBJ1-1; D gene unclear. Sequencing used PBMCs. In DNA, the CDR3 is TGTGCCAGCAGCCAAGAAGACACGGTGGGAGCTTTCTTT. Its translation: CASSQEDTVGAFF.